Listed below are T cell receptor beta chains from one sample, sequenced in a study of PD-1 blockade in classical Hodgkin lymphoma. TCRdb keeps only in-frame clones here, not all; method: immunoSEQ multiplex PCR. Of approximately 20,000 clones listed, roughly 89% are singletons. Material: CD4+ T cells from blood. The receptor source for this set is a human donor with classical Hodgkin lymphoma. CDR3s include the opening cysteine and the closing phenylalanine or tryptophan. D genes are given only for firm matches. Size tells how often a clone was seen (once, few, many) or the class of an expanded clone, and some rows leave it out.

CDR3nt	CDR3aa	v_gene	j_gene	abundance	d_gene
TGCAGTGCTACCTTGAATTACGAGCAGTACTTC	CSATLNYEQYF	TRBV20-1	TRBJ2-7	.	.
TGTGCCAGCAGCTCCACGAGGACTAGGAAGAGGAATGAGCAGTTCTTC	CASSSTRTRKRNEQFF	TRBV5-6	TRBJ2-1	.	TRBD2
TGTGCCAGCTCCGCTGGGGACCGGGGTGAGACCCAGTACTTC	CASSAGDRGETQYF	TRBV18	TRBJ2-5	.	.
TGTGCCAGCAGCTTCAAGGTTGGGGGAACCACTGAAGCTTTCTTT	CASSFKVGGTTEAFF	TRBV11-2	TRBJ1-1	.	.
TGTGCCAGCAGACGCGGACAGGGTGGCTACACCTTC	CASRRGQGGYTF	TRBV6-5	TRBJ1-2	.	TRBD1
TGTGCCAGCAATGACGGACAGGGTTCGGGGCAGCCCCAGCATTTT	CASNDGQGSGQPQHF	TRBV27	TRBJ1-5	.	TRBD1
TGTGCCAGCAGGCGACAGGGTGGTCATGAAAAACTGTTTTTT	CASRRQGGHEKLFF	TRBV6-5	TRBJ1-4	.	TRBD1
TGTGCCAGTAGGGACAGGGGCATTTACGAGCAGTACTTC	CASRDRGIYEQYF	TRBV19	TRBJ2-7	.	TRBD1
TGTGCCAGCAGCTTTCTGAGCGGCTCCTACGAGCAGTACTTC	CASSFLSGSYEQYF	TRBV5-6	TRBJ2-7	.	.
TGTGCCAGCAGGCCCTGGGACAGGGTTGGTTCACCCCTCCACTTT	CASRPWDRVGSPLHF	TRBV28	TRBJ1-6	.	TRBD1
TGTGCCAGTACCGCATCGGGGACTAGCGGGAGAACCACGCAGTATTTT	CASTASGTSGRTTQYF	TRBV19	TRBJ2-3	.	TRBD2
TGTGCCAGCCCGCCAACGAGAGTCACAGATACGCAGTATTTT	CASPPTRVTDTQYF	TRBV28	TRBJ2-3	.	.
TGTGCCAGTAGTATGAGCCCTGGGAGGGCGGGCACTGAAGCTTTCTTT	CASSMSPGRAGTEAFF	TRBV19	TRBJ1-1	.	.
TGTGCCACCGCAAACAGGGCAAATCAGCCCCAGCATTTT	CATANRANQPQHF	TRBV19	TRBJ1-5	.	.
TGTGCCAGCAGCTCATATGGGTGGAGGGCCGGGGCTTTCTTT	CASSSYGWRAGAFF	TRBV7-9	TRBJ1-1	.	.
TGTGCCAGCAGAGACCCCGGGACAGGAGTTTTCGAGCAGTACTTC	CASRDPGTGVFEQYF	TRBV6-6	TRBJ2-7	.	TRBD1
TGTGCCACAACCGGTCTAGCGACACCCTACAATGAGCAGTTCTTC	CATTGLATPYNEQFF	TRBV10-3	TRBJ2-1	.	.
TGTGCCAGCAGTGACGGGACGGACCGTTCACAGCCCCAGCATTTT	CASSDGTDRSQPQHF	TRBV6-1	TRBJ1-5	few	.
TGTGCCAGCAGCAAGACTAGTAGCACAGATACGCAGTATTTT	CASSKTSSTDTQYF	TRBV9	TRBJ2-3	.	.
TGCAGCGTTCTCACAGGGGGGGTCTACGAGCAGTACTTC	CSVLTGGVYEQYF	TRBV29-1	TRBJ2-7	.	.
TGTGCCAGCAGCGCCCGGATTGCGGGTCCCACTGAAGCTTTCTTT	CASSARIAGPTEAFF	TRBV11-3	TRBJ1-1	.	.
TGTGCCAGTAGTCTACCCGGGGCCCCAGATTGGCTCCAGCATTTT	CASSLPGAPDWLQHF	TRBV19	TRBJ1-5	.	.
TGTGCCAGCAGCTTGGTCCCGACCGAGCAGTACTTC	CASSLVPTEQYF	TRBV5-6	TRBJ2-7	.	.
TGTGCCAGCAGCTCCCAAGCTCGACTAGCGGGGAACAATGAGCAGTTCTTC	CASSSQARLAGNNEQFF	TRBV9	TRBJ2-1	.	TRBD2
TGTGCCAGCAGTTACTTCGGGGTGGGGTCAGATACGCAGTATTTT	CASSYFGVGSDTQYF	TRBV6-5	TRBJ2-3	.	.
TGTGCCAGTAGTATAAGGGACGGAGGAGAGACCCAGTACTTC	CASSIRDGGETQYF	TRBV19	TRBJ2-5	once	.
TGTGCCAGCAGCTTGGAGGGTATTAACTATGGCTACACCTTC	CASSLEGINYGYTF	TRBV5-4	TRBJ1-2	.	.
TGCGCCAGCAGCCAAGATGACAGGCGGCGAGAAGCTTTCTTT	CASSQDDRRREAFF	TRBV4-3	TRBJ1-1	.	.
TGTGCCAGCTCACCACTGGGGACAGGGGAAGGCAATCAGCCCCAGCATTTT	CASSPLGTGEGNQPQHF	TRBV18	TRBJ1-5	.	TRBD1
TGCGCCAGCAGGGGACTTGATCTAGACTACACCTTC	CASRGLDLDYTF	TRBV5-1	TRBJ1-2	few	.
TGTGCCCAAAAATCACGGGACGAGCAGTACTTC	CAQKSRDEQYF	TRBV30	TRBJ2-7	.	.
TGTGCCAGCGCTGAGCGGGGTCCGTCCTACGAGCAGTACTTC	CASAERGPSYEQYF	TRBV2	TRBJ2-7	.	TRBD2
TGCGCCAGCAGCTTGGCCGGGACAGCAGCTAATGAGCAGTTCTTC	CASSLAGTAANEQFF	TRBV5-1	TRBJ2-1	.	TRBD1
TGTGCCAGCAGCTACGTCCCGGGACAGGGGGAGCAGCCCCAGCATTTT	CASSYVPGQGEQPQHF	TRBV28	TRBJ1-5	.	TRBD1
TGTGCCAGCAGCGTAGCTGACTATGGCTACACCTTC	CASSVADYGYTF	TRBV9	TRBJ1-2	.	.
TGTGCCAGCAGTTTGAGACTAGCGGGCGTAACAGATACGCAGTATTTT	CASSLRLAGVTDTQYF	TRBV7-2	TRBJ2-3	.	TRBD2
TGTGCCAGCAGCCATACTCCCCCCGGGGTTACTGAAGCTTTCTTT	CASSHTPPGVTEAFF	TRBV7-8	TRBJ1-1	once	.
TGTGCCAGCAGCGTGGGGGTAGAGTCCTACGAGCAGTACTTC	CASSVGVESYEQYF	TRBV9	TRBJ2-7	.	.
TGCGCCAGCAGCCTATGGACGGTCGCGAACACCGGGGAGCTGTTTTTT	CASSLWTVANTGELFF	TRBV5-1	TRBJ2-2	.	.
TGTGCCAGCAGCTCCCCCGGGACAGGGGTTGGTGAGCAGTACTTC	CASSSPGTGVGEQYF	TRBV4-2	TRBJ2-7	few	TRBD1
TGTGCCAGCAGCTTAGGGGGCGCGAACACTGAAGCTTTCTTT	CASSLGGANTEAFF	TRBV7-9	TRBJ1-1	.	.